This T cell receptor beta chain derives from a study of T cell responses to AZD1222 COVID-19 vaccine. Note on this clone: What it binds is not known.

Findings and caveats of the study: Donors in the cohort were predominantly white British and more often female, and clonal diversity was possibly underestimated. Among those given AZD1222, only 6 or 7 were seropositive at baseline. Samples come after the peak T cell response, not at day 14.

Trimming at V came to 3 bases and at J to 4 bases, leaving 6 bases not matched to a gene. This CDR3 comprises 15 residues. Germline loops: CDR1 LGHDT, CDR2 YNNKEL (reference sequence). The method was immunoSEQ multiplex PCR; TCRdb's version includes in-frame clones alone and lacks a portion of them. The profile shows about 99,000 clones, approximately 86% of them singletons. The chain links TRBV3-1 (or the pseudogene TRBV3-2) to TRBJ1-3; TRBD1 aligns across 7 bases. This clonotype was obtained from an adult who received the MenACWY meningococcal vaccine as a control. This specimen consisted of peripheral blood, obtained 28 days after the second dose of the MenACWY control vaccine. This CDR3 is CASSQQQGSGNTIYF. In DNA, the CDR3 is TGTGCCAGCAGCCAGCAACAGGGGTCCGGAAACACCATATATTTT.